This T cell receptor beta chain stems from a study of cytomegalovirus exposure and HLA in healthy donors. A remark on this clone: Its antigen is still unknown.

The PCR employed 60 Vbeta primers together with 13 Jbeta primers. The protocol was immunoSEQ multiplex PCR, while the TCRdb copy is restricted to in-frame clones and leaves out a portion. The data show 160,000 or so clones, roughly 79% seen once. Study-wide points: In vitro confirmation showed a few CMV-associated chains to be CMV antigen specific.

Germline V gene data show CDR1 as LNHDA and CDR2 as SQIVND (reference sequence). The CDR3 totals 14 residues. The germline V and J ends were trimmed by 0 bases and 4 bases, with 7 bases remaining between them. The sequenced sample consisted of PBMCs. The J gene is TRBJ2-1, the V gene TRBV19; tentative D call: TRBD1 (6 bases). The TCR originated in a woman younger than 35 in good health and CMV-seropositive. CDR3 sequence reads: CASSIEGGYNEQFF. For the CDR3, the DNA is TGTGCCAGTAGTATAGAAGGGGGATACAATGAGCAGTTCTTC.